These 14 T cell receptor beta chains were sequenced from one sample in a study of beta chain features in type 1 diabetes. Expressed TCRB transcripts were sequenced because the entire RNA isolate underwent reverse transcription. Some clones are missing from TCRdb's copy, which holds only in-frame ones; the method was immunoSEQ multiplex PCR. The sample yields roughly 290,000 clones, about 8.5% seen once. Material for sequencing was central memory CD4+ T cells from blood. These receptors were collected from a woman younger than 35 in good health.

This chain uses TRBV5-1 with TRBJ2-3, with D possibly being TRBD1 (6 bases). The CDR3 sequence is 17 residues long. The ends were cut back, 3 bases at V and 2 bases at J, with 19 bases in the middle. Germline lookup yields CDR1 SGHRS and CDR2 YFSETQ. CDR3: CASSSTYTGSITDTQYF. The CDR3 bases are TGCGCCAGCAGCTCCACTTACACAGGGTCCATCACAGATACGCAGTATTTT.

The rearrangement uses TRBV5-1 and TRBJ2-1; 9 bases are shared with TRBD1. J was trimmed by 6 bases and V by 3 bases; bases with no gene match: 7. In germline, CDR1 is SGHRS, CDR2 YFSETQ. CDR3 size: 15 residues. The CDR3 protein is CASSYRGPQSNEQFF. CDR3 sequence (DNA): TGCGCCAGCAGCTACAGGGGGCCGCAGAGCAATGAGCAGTTCTTC.

This sequence joins TRBV7-2 and TRBJ2-6; D ambiguous. This CDR3 has 16 amino acids. Trimming cost V 5 bases and J 0 bases, with 11 bases left between them. Germline CDR1 and CDR2: SGHTA and FQGNSA. In DNA form, the CDR3 reads TGTGCCAGCAGCCCCGTGGCCCTCTCTGGGGCCAACGTCCTGACTTTC. Protein sequence: CASSPVALSGANVLTF. Looking up the rest from reference TRBV7-2 and TRBJ2-6 gives the full variable domain: GAGVSQSPSNKVTEKGKDVELRCDPISGHTALYWYRQSLGQGLEFLIYFQGNSAPDKSGLPSDRFSAERTGGSVSTLTIQRTQQEDSAVYLCASSPVALSGANVLTFGAGSRLTVL.

This clone came up a few times. The chain recombines TRBV4-2 with TRBJ2-7; weak D call: TRBD1 (6 bases). The CDR3 length is 15 residues. Per the germline V gene, CDR1 is LGHNA and CDR2 is YNFKEQ. The V and J ends lost 0 bases and 3 bases respectively, with 12 bases between them. The CDR3 spells CASSQEYRVGYEQYF. In DNA form, the CDR3 reads TGTGCCAGCAGCCAAGAATACAGGGTGGGCTACGAGCAGTACTTC.

This clone showed up just a few times. The V gene is TRBV27, the J gene TRBJ2-5; D might be TRBD1 (5 bases). In germline, CDR1 is MNHEY, CDR2 SMNVEV (reference sequence). The length of the CDR3 is 15 residues. The V end was cut by 6 bases, the J end by 5 bases, with 19 bases between. The CDR3 DNA is TGTGCCAGCAGGCAGGGCTCAAGCGATGGCGAGACCCAGTACTTC. Residues: CASRQGSSDGETQYF.

This clone was seen many times. This CDR3 is also generated by other DNA sequences in the sample. The chain has TRBV11-3 and TRBJ2-3; D gene uncertain. Germline loops: CDR1 SGHNT, CDR2 YENEEA. V lost 3 bases and J 2 bases, leaving 9 bases between the germline ends. This CDR3 contains 14 residues. CDR3 protein: CASSLDGNTDTQYF. CDR3 DNA: TGTGCCAGCAGCTTGGACGGTAACACAGATACGCAGTATTTT.

The sample holds a few counts of this clone. The V and J genes are TRBV18 and TRBJ2-5, with D possibly TRBD2 on 6 matching bases. V was trimmed by 4 bases and J by 3 bases, leaving 15 bases between them. Per germline, CDR1 KGHSH and CDR2 LQKENI. CDR3 length: 15 residues. The chain's CDR3 is CASSHTSAGKETQYF. The DNA for the CDR3 is TGTGCCAGCTCACACACCTCGGCGGGAAAAGAGACCCAGTACTTC. Drawing the rest from reference TRBV18 and TRBJ2-5, the complete variable domain is NAGVMQNPRHLVRRRGQEARLRCSPMKGHSHVYWYRQLPEEGLKFMVYLQKENIIDESGMPKERFSAEFPKEGPSILRIQQVVRGDSAAYFCASSHTSAGKETQYFGPGTRLLVL.

A remark on this clone: Other DNA sequences in the sample encode the same CDR3. The V call is TRBV7-9, the J call TRBJ1-1; D call uncertain. V dropped 5 bases and J dropped 1 base, with 8 bases sitting between them. This CDR3 region has 13 residues. Germline V gene sequence: CDR1 SEHNR, CDR2 FQNEAQ (reference sequence). The CDR3 DNA sequence: TGTGCCAGCAGCCTCCAGGCGAACACTGAAGCTTTCTTT. Protein: CASSLQANTEAFF.

With respect to this clone: A much larger clone differs from this one at a single base, so this may be a read error. The same CDR3 is also encoded by other DNA sequences in this sample. J is TRBJ1-5 and V is TRBV28; no clear D gene. CDR3 size: 12 residues. CDR1 and CDR2 from the germline V gene are MDHEN and SYDVKM. V was clipped by 4 bases and J by 0 bases, with 1 base between them. The DNA for the CDR3 is TGTGCCAGCAGTTATAGCAATCAGCCCCAGCATTTT. It codes for CASSYSNQPQHF.

The V gene is TRBV7-2, the J gene TRBJ2-1, with 8 nucleotides matching TRBD2. Germline trimming cut 3 bases from V and 4 bases from J; bases unmatched to any gene: 11. CDR1 and CDR2 from the germline V gene are SGHTA and FQGNSA. This CDR3 is built from 17 residues. CDR3 sequence (DNA): TGTGCCAGCAGCTTGGACTTTAGCGGGACAATGTACAATGAGCAGTTCTTC. Amino acid sequence: CASSLDFSGTMYNEQFF.

The CDR3 bases are TGTGCCAGCAGCTTAAAAGGGGGAAGCAATCAGCCCCAGCATTTT. This translates into CASSLKGGSNQPQHF. The chain couples TRBV11-2 to TRBJ1-5, with D maybe TRBD1 (6 bases). The CDR3 covers 15 residues. The V end was cut by 2 bases, the J end by 1 base, with 9 bases between. Per germline, CDR1 SGHAT and CDR2 FQNNGV.

This chain connects TRBV5-1 to TRBJ1-1; D uncertain. Germline CDR1 and CDR2: SGHRS and YFSETQ. This CDR3 contains 14 residues. Trimming cost V 4 bases and J 1 base, with 11 bases left between them. CDR3 in amino acids: CASSLQNSNTEAFF. As DNA, the CDR3 is TGCGCCAGCAGCCTACAAAACTCGAACACTGAAGCTTTCTTT.

This chain joins TRBV12-5 and TRBJ1-5; TRBD1 is a possible D gene (6 bases). Germline loops: CDR1 LGHNT, CDR2 FRNRAP. The CDR3 sequence is 16 residues long. V gave up 6 bases and J gave up 3 bases, with 18 bases separating them. The CDR3 protein is CASGRLCQGNNQPQHF. The CDR3 region has the DNA TGTGCTAGTGGCCGATTATGTCAGGGGAACAATCAGCCCCAGCATTTT.

In its sample, this clone was seen many times. The chain employs TRBV7-3 and TRBJ1-1; D gene unclear. This CDR3 is 12 amino acids long. V lost 5 bases and J 1 base, leaving 5 bases between the germline ends. Germline CDR1 reads SGHTA; CDR2 reads FQGTGA. The CDR3 reads CASSIGNTEAFF. In nucleotides, the CDR3 is TGTGCCAGCAGCATAGGGAACACTGAAGCTTTCTTT.